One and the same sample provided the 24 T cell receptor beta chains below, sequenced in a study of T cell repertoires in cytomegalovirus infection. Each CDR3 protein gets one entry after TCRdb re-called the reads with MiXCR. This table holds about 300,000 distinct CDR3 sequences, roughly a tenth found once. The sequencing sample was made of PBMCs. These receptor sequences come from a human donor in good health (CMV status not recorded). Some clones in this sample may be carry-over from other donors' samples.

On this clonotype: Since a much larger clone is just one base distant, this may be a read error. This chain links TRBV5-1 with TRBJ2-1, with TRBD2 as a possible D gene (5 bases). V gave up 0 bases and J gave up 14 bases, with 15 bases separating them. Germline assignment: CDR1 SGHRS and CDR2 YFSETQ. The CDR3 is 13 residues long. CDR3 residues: CASSLASTPEEFF. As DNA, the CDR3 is TGCGCCAGCAGCTTGGCGTCGACCCCGGAGGAGTTCTTC.

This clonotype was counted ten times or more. The CDR3 reads CASSPAGINSPLHF. The DNA of the CDR3 is TGTGCCAGCAGCCCTGCTGGGATTAATTCACCCCTCCACTTT. The rearrangement uses TRBV7-2 and TRBJ1-6; D unresolved. The CDR3 has 14 amino acids. The germline V and J ends were trimmed by 5 bases and 6 bases, with 11 bases remaining between them. Per the germline V gene, CDR1 is SGHTA and CDR2 is FQGNSA. Together with reference TRBV7-2 and TRBJ1-6, the CDR3 gives the full variable domain: GAGVSQSPSNKVTEKGKDVELRCDPISGHTALYWYRQSLGQGLEFLIYFQGNSAPDKSGLPSDRFSAERTGGSVSTLTIQRTQQEDSAVYLCASSPAGINSPLHFGNGTRLTVT.

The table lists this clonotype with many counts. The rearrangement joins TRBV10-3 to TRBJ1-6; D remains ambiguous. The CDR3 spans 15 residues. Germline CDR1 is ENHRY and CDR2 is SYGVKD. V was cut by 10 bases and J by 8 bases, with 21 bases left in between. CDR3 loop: CATSLDRGGYSPLHF. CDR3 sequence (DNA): TGTGCCACCTCGCTTGACCGAGGAGGATATTCACCCCTCCACTTT.

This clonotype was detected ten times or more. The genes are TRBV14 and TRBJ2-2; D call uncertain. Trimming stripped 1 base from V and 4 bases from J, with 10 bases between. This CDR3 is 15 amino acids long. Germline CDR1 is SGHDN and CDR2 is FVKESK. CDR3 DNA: TGTGCCAGCAGCCAAGCGGTAGTCTTCACCGGGGAGCTGTTTTTT. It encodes CASSQAVVFTGELFF.

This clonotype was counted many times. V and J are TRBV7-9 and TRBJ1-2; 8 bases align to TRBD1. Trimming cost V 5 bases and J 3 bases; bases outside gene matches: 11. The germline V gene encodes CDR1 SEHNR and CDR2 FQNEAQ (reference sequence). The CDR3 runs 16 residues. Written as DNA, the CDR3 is TGTGCCAGCAGCCGTCCGACAGGGGTTTATGACTATGGCTACACCTTC. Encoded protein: CASSRPTGVYDYGYTF.

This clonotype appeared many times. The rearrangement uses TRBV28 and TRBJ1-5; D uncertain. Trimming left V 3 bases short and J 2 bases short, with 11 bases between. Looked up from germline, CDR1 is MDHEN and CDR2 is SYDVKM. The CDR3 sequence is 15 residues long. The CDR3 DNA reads TGTGCCAGCAGTTTCGCCTTTAGGGGCAATCAGCCCCAGCATTTT. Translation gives CASSFAFRGNQPQHF.

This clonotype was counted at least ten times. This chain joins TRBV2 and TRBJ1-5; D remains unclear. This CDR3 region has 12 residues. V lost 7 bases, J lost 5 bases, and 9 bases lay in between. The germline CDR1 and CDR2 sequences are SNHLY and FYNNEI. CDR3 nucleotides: TGTGCCAGCAACCAAAGGGATCAGCCCCAGCATTTT. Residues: CASNQRDQPQHF.

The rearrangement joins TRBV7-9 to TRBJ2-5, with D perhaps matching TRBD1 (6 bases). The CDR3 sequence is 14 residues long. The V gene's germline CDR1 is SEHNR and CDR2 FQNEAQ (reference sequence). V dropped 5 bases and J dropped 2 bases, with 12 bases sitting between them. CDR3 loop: CASSHWTVQETQYF. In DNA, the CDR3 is TGTGCCAGCAGCCATTGGACAGTTCAAGAGACCCAGTACTTC. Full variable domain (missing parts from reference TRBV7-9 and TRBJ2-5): DTGVSQNPRHKITKRGQNVTFRCDPISEHNRLYWYRQTLGQGPEFLTYFQNEAQLEKSRLLSDRFSAERPKGSFSTLEIQRTEQGDSAMYLCASSHWTVQETQYFGPGTRLLVL.

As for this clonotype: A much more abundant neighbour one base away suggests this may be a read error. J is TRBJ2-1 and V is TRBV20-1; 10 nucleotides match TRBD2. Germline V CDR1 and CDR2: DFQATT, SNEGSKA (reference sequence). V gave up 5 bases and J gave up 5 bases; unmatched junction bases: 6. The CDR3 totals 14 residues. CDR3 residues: CSAVPLAGHNEQFF. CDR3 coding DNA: TGCAGTGCTGTGCCACTAGCGGGGCACAATGAGCAGTTCTTC.

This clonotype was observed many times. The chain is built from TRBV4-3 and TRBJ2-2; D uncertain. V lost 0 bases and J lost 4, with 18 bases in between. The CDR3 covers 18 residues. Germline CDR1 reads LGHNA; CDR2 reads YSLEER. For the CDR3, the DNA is TGCGCCAGCAGCCAAGATCGGATCCTCGTGGAAACCACCGGGGAGCTGTTTTTT. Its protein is CASSQDRILVETTGELFF.

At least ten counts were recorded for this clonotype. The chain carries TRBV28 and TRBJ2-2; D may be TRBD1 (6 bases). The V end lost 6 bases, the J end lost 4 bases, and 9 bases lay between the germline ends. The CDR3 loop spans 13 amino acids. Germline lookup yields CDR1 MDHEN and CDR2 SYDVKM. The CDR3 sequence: CASRQGFTGELFF. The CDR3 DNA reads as TGTGCCAGCAGACAGGGTTTCACCGGGGAGCTGTTTTTT.

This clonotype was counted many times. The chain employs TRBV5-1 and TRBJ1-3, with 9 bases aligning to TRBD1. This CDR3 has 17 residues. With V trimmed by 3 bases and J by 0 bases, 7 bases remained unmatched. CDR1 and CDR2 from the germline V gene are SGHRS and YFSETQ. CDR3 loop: CASSSGQGQSSGNTIYF. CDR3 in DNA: TGCGCCAGCAGCTCGGGACAGGGCCAAAGCTCTGGAAACACCATATATTTT.

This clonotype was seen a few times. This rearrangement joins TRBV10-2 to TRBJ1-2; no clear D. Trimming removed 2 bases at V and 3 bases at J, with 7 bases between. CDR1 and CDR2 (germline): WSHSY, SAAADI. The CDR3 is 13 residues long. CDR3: CASSEGIDYGYTF. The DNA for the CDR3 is TGCGCCAGCAGTGAGGGTATCGACTATGGCTACACCTTC.

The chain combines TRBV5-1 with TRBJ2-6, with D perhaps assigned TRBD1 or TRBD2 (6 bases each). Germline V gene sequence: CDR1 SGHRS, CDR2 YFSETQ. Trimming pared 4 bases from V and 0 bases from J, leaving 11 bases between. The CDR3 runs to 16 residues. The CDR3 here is CASSGGGSSGANVLTF. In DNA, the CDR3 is TGCGCCAGCAGCGGAGGGGGGAGCTCTGGGGCCAACGTCCTGACTTTC. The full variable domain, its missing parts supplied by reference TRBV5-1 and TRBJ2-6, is KAGVTQTPRYLIKTRGQQVTLSCSPISGHRSVSWYQQTPGQGLQFLFEYFSETQRNKGNFPGRFSGRQFSNSRSEMNVSTLELGDSALYLCASSGGGSSGANVLTFGAGSRLTVL.

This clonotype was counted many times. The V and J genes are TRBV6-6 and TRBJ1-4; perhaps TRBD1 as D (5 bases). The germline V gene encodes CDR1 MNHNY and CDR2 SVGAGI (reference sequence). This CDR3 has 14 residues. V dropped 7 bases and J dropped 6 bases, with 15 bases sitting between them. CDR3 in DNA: TGTGCCAGCACAAGGGGCCCTAATTATGAAAAACTGTTTTTT. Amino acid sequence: CASTRGPNYEKLFF.

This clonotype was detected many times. CDR3 sequence reads: CASSPRKRYGGSGELFF. In DNA form, the CDR3 reads TGTGCCAGCAGTCCTAGAAAGCGTTATGGGGGCTCCGGGGAGCTGTTTTTT. The chain links TRBV28 to TRBJ2-2; D is possibly TRBD1 (6 bases). The germline CDR1 and CDR2 sequences are MDHEN and SYDVKM. The length of the CDR3 is 17 residues. With 5 bases removed from V and 6 bases from J, the gap between germline ends came to 22 bases.

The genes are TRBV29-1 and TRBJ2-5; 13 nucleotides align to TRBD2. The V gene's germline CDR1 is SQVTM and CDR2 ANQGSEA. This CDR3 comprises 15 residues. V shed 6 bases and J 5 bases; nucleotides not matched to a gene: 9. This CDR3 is CSVYKLAGGRETQYF. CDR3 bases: TGCAGCGTCTACAAACTAGCGGGGGGGCGGGAGACCCAGTACTTC. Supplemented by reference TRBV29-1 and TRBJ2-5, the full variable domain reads SAVISQKPSRDICQRGTSLTIQCQVDSQVTMMFWYRQQPGQSLTLIATANQGSEATYESGFVIDKFPISRPNLTFSTLTVSNMSPEDSSIYLCSVYKLAGGRETQYFGPGTRLLVL.

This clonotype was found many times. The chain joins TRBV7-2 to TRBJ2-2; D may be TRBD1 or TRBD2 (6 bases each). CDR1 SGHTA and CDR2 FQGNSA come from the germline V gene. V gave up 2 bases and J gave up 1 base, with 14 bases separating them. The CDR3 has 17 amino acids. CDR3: CASSLTRGRGNTGELFF. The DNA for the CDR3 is TGTGCCAGCAGCTTAACCCGGGGGCGAGGGAACACCGGGGAGCTGTTTTTT.

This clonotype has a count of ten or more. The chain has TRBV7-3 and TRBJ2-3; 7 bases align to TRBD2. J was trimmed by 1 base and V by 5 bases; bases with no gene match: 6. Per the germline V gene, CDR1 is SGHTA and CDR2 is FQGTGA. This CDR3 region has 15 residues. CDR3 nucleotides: TGTGCCAGCAGCACCTCGGGGGGTGGCACAGATACGCAGTATTTT. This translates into CASSTSGGGTDTQYF.

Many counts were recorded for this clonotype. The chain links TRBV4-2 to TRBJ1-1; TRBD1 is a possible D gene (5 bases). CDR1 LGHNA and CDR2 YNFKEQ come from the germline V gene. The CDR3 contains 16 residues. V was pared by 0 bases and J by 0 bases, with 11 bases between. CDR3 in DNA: TGTGCCAGCAGCCAAGATCTCGGGGGGATGAACACTGAAGCTTTCTTT. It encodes CASSQDLGGMNTEAFF.

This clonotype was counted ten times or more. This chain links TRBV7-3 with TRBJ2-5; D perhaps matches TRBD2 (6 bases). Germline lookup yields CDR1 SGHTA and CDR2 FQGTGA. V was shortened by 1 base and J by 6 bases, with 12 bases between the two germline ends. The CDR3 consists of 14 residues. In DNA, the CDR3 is TGTGCCAGCAGCTTAAACGGCGGGGCAAAGACCCAGTACTTC. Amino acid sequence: CASSLNGGAKTQYF. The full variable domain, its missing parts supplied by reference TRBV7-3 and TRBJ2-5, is GAGVSQTPSNKVTEKGKYVELRCDPISGHTALYWYRQSLGQGPEFLIYFQGTGAADDSGLPNDRFFAVRPEGSVSTLKIQRTERGDSAVYLCASSLNGGAKTQYFGPGTRLLVL.

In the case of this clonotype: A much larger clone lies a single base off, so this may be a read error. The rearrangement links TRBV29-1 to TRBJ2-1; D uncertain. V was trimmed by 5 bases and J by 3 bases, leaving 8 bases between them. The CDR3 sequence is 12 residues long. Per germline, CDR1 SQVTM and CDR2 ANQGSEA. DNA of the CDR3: TGCAGCGTTAGGATAGTCTACAATGAGCAGTTCTTC. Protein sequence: CSVRIVYNEQFF.

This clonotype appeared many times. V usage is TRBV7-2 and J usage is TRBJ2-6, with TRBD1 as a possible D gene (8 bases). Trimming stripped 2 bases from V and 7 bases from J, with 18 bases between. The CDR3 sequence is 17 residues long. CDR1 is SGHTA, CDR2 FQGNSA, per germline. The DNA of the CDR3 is TGTGCCAGCAGCTTATTGGGGGGGACAGGCTTCGCCAACGTCCTGACTTTC. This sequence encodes CASSLLGGTGFANVLTF.

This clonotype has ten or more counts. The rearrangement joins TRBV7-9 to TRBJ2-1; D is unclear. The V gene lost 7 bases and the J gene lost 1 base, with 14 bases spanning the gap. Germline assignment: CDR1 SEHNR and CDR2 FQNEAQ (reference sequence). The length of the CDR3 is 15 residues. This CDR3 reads CASINGLKSYNEQFF. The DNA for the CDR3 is TGTGCCAGCATAAACGGGTTGAAGTCCTACAATGAGCAGTTCTTC.